This T cell receptor beta chain was observed in a study of Ad26.COV2.S vaccination and SARS-CoV-2 variants. Study-level results: Substantial breadth was reported for post-vaccination spike-specific CD8+ and CD4+ T cells. It was found that vaccine and placebo recipients had similar non-spike TCR breadth. An underestimation of total T cell responses may have resulted from the TCR breadth and depth analyses.

With regard to this clone: Its antigen remains unknown.

Treatment denoted: some 20 received Ad26.COV2.S at low or high dose, single or two shots; about 5 received placebo; per-sample allocation not given. Sample collection was performed on day 63 after the first vaccine or placebo injection. Wuhan-strain SARS-CoV-2 spike was expressed by the Ad26 vector that made up the vaccine. Profiling relied on immunoSEQ multiplex PCR, and the TCRdb table lists in-frame clones only, not all of them. The sample records about 410,000 clones, roughly 90% being singletons. The specimen comprised peripheral blood, sampled in a trial of Ad26.COV2.S vaccine versus placebo. The receptor comes from a person aged 18-65 years who received the Ad26.COV2.S COVID-19 vaccine or a placebo.

CDR3: CASSPPGARQGRETQYF. CDR3 in DNA: TGTGCCAGCTCACCACCGGGGGCCCGACAGGGTCGGGAGACCCAGTACTTC. This sequence joins TRBV18 and TRBJ2-5; 7 bases fit TRBD1. Germline-derived CDR1 and CDR2 are KGHSH and LQKENI. Trimming removed 0 bases from V and 5 bases from J; junction bases left unmatched: 12. The CDR3 extends over 17 amino acids. Drawing the rest from reference TRBV18 and TRBJ2-5, the complete variable domain is NAGVMQNPRHLVRRRGQEARLRCSPMKGHSHVYWYRQLPEEGLKFMVYLQKENIIDESGMPKERFSAEFPKEGPSILRIQQVVRGDSAAYFCASSPPGARQGRETQYFGPGTRLLVL.